Shown below are 28 T cell receptor beta chains from a single sample sequenced in a study of cytomegalovirus exposure and HLA in healthy donors. The PCR contained 60 Vbeta and 13 Jbeta primers. Some clones are missing from TCRdb's copy, which holds only in-frame ones; the method was immunoSEQ multiplex PCR. The data contain about 190,000 clones, 82% of them singletons. The sequenced material came from PBMCs. The receptors derive from a woman under 30 in good health and CMV-seronegative.

The table lists this clone with a count of one. The rearrangement links TRBV10-3 to TRBJ2-7, with 9 positions matching TRBD1. Germline CDR1 is ENHRY and CDR2 is SYGVKD. This CDR3 spans 15 amino acids. Trimming removed 2 bases from V and 4 bases from J; junction bases left unmatched: 6. DNA for the CDR3: TGTGCCATCAGTGAGAGGGGACAGGGTTGGTACGAGCAGTACTTC. Amino acids: CAISERGQGWYEQYF.

The genes are TRBV10-3 and TRBJ2-7; a possible D gene is TRBD2 (6 bases). V was shortened by 2 bases and J by 0 bases, with 14 bases between the two germline ends. CDR3 length: 16 residues. Germline values: CDR1 ENHRY, CDR2 SYGVKD. CDR3 amino acids: CAISELLRRDSYEQYF. The CDR3 region has the DNA TGTGCCATCAGTGAGCTCTTAAGGCGGGACTCCTACGAGCAGTACTTC.

The chain is built from TRBV5-1 and TRBJ2-1, with 9 nucleotides matching TRBD2. CDR3 length: 18 amino acids. Looked up from germline, CDR1 is SGHRS and CDR2 is YFSETQ. The ends lost 0 bases at V and 0 bases at J; junction bases unmatched: 7. CDR3 coding DNA: TGCGCCAGCAGCTTGGGACTAGCGGAACTTAGCTCCTACAATGAGCAGTTCTTC. Protein sequence: CASSLGLAELSSYNEQFF.

A note on this clone: The same CDR3 is also encoded by other DNA sequences in this sample. V usage is TRBV19 and J usage is TRBJ2-2, with 8 nucleotides matching TRBD2. The germline V gene has CDR1 LNHDA and CDR2 SQIVND (reference sequence). The CDR3 totals 16 residues. V gave up 3 bases and J gave up 3 bases; unmatched junction bases: 6. The CDR3 sequence: CASSIAAGGHTGELFF. CDR3 nucleotide sequence: TGTGCCAGTAGTATTGCGGCGGGGGGTCACACCGGGGAGCTGTTTTTT.

The J gene is TRBJ2-2, the V gene TRBV6-5; 9 bases match TRBD2. The CDR3 consists of 15 residues. Unmatched junction bases numbered 7, after V lost 5 bases and J lost 6 bases. CDR1 MNHEY and CDR2 SVGAGI come from the germline V gene. CDR3 DNA: TGTGCCAGCAGTCCCGGGACTAGCTTCGCCGGGGAGCTGTTTTTT. It encodes CASSPGTSFAGELFF.

The chain combines TRBV5-1 with TRBJ2-7, with 10 nucleotides matching TRBD1. Germline CDR1 reads SGHRS; CDR2 reads YFSETQ. J gave up 2 bases and V 2 bases, and 7 bases lay outside the gene matches. The CDR3 is 16 residues long. CDR3 sequence (DNA): TGCGCCAGCAGCTTATACAGGGACAGGGGCGCCTACGAGCAGTACTTC. Translated: CASSLYRDRGAYEQYF.

The V call is TRBV28, the J call TRBJ1-5, with 7 bases lining up with TRBD1. The CDR3 contains 13 residues. Germline V gives CDR1 MDHEN, CDR2 SYDVKM. The ends lost 6 bases at V and 7 bases at J; junction bases unmatched: 6. The chain's CDR3 is CASRTGAKQPQHF. The CDR3 DNA reads TGTGCCAGCAGAACAGGGGCTAAACAGCCCCAGCATTTT.

This sequence joins TRBV5-1 and TRBJ2-3; the match to TRBD2 covers 7 bases. From germline, CDR1 is SGHRS and CDR2 YFSETQ. Trimming removed 2 bases from V and 6 bases from J; junction bases left unmatched: 9. This CDR3 has 15 amino acids. As DNA, the CDR3 is TGCGCCAGCAGCTTCTCGGGGGGATACGCCGATACGCAGTATTTT. Protein: CASSFSGGYADTQYF.

The V and J genes are TRBV19 and TRBJ1-2, with 8 bases that match TRBD1. Looked up from germline, CDR1 is LNHDA and CDR2 is SQIVND (reference sequence). The CDR3 length is 17 residues. The ends lost 0 bases at V and 4 bases at J; junction bases unmatched: 10. CDR3 DNA sequence: TGTGCCAGTAGTATAGATAGGACAGGGAGCATCTCCTATGGCTACACCTTC. This translates into CASSIDRTGSISYGYTF.

V gene TRBV27 combines with J gene TRBJ1-4; 7 bases line up with TRBD1. J gave up 7 bases and V 5 bases, and 7 bases lay outside the gene matches. The CDR3 is made up of 14 amino acids. Germline V CDR1 and CDR2: MNHEY, SMNVEV (reference sequence). CDR3 amino acids: CASSTDREVEKLFF. The DNA for the CDR3 is TGTGCCAGCAGTACCGACAGGGAAGTTGAAAAACTGTTTTTT. Combining the CDR3 with reference TRBV27 and TRBJ1-4 gives the whole variable domain EAQVTQNPRYLITVTGKKLTVTCSQNMNHEYMSWYRQDPGLGLRQIYYSMNVEVTDKGDVPEGYKVSRKEKRNFPLILESPSPNQTSLYFCASSTDREVEKLFFGSGTQLSVL.

V usage is TRBV9 and J usage is TRBJ2-2; the match to TRBD2 covers 9 bases. V trimming: 4 bases; J trimming: 8 bases; junction bases outside the gene matches: 9. The germline V gene encodes CDR1 SGDLS and CDR2 YYNGEE. CDR3 length: 15 residues. Written as DNA, the CDR3 is TGTGCCAGCAGCCCAGCGGGGGGTGACGGTGGGGAGCTGTTTTTT. This sequence encodes CASSPAGGDGGELFF.

The V and J genes are TRBV14 and TRBJ2-1; TRBD2 agrees at 14 bases. V trimming: 4 bases; J trimming: 4 bases; junction bases outside the gene matches: 3. Germline values: CDR1 SGHDN, CDR2 FVKESK. This CDR3 spans 16 amino acids. CDR3 protein: CASSPTSGGVYNEQFF. CDR3 nucleotide sequence: TGTGCCAGCAGCCCGACTAGCGGGGGGGTATACAATGAGCAGTTCTTC.

The chain links TRBV27 to TRBJ1-1; D perhaps matches TRBD1 (5 bases). CDR3 size: 16 residues. V dropped 3 bases and J dropped 0 bases, with 14 bases sitting between them. Germline CDR1 is MNHEY and CDR2 is SMNVEV (reference sequence). The CDR3 region is CASSLVGASMNTEAFF. The CDR3 bases are TGTGCCAGCAGTTTGGTAGGGGCTTCTATGAACACTGAAGCTTTCTTT.

This clone has a single count. The chain couples TRBV27 to TRBJ2-1, with TRBD2 matching 13 bases. Germline CDR1 reads MNHEY; CDR2 reads SMNVEV (reference sequence). V gave up 5 bases and J gave up 7 bases; unmatched junction bases: 5. The CDR3 runs to 15 residues. The CDR3, as DNA: TGTGCCAGCAGTCACGGGACTAGCGGGGTTAATGAGCAGTTCTTC. Translation gives CASSHGTSGVNEQFF.

This clone has a single count. The chain combines TRBV6-1 with TRBJ1-4, with 9 positions matching TRBD1. The ends lost 0 bases at V and 10 bases at J; junction bases unmatched: 15. The CDR3 runs to 18 residues. Germline values: CDR1 MNHNS, CDR2 SASEGT. CDR3 loop: CASSEAGGTGSRSRKLFF. CDR3 DNA sequence: TGTGCCAGCAGTGAAGCGGGGGGGACAGGGAGTCGATCGCGAAAACTGTTTTTT.

The chain joins TRBV2 to TRBJ2-7; D might be TRBD2 (5 bases). V was cut by 4 bases and J by 5 bases, with 12 bases left in between. This CDR3 has 13 amino acids. CDR1 and CDR2 (germline): SNHLY, FYNNEI. CDR3 bases: TGTGCCAGCAGTGTCGGGGTAAGGAACGAGCAGTACTTC. Protein sequence: CASSVGVRNEQYF.

The rearrangement uses TRBV27 and TRBJ2-3; 7 nucleotides align to TRBD1. The CDR3 consists of 12 residues. Losses at the gene ends were 5 bases for V and 10 bases for J; bases not matched to a gene: 6. Germline V gene lookup returns CDR1 MNHEY and CDR2 SMNVEV (reference sequence). CDR3 region: CASSPGDSSQYF. The CDR3 bases are TGTGCCAGCAGTCCAGGGGACAGTTCGCAGTATTTT.

This clone appeared a few times. The chain joins TRBV9 to TRBJ1-2; a possible D gene is TRBD1 (6 bases). The CDR3 is 14 amino acids. Germline-derived CDR1 and CDR2 are SGDLS and YYNGEE. With 1 base removed from V and 3 bases from J, the gap between germline ends came to 10 bases. In DNA, the CDR3 is TGTGCCAGCAGCGTATTTGGGGGCGACTATGGCTACACCTTC. Translated, it gives CASSVFGGDYGYTF.

This clone was seen a handful of times. The V call is TRBV18, the J call TRBJ1-1; the D gene is possibly TRBD1 (5 bases). In germline, CDR1 is KGHSH, CDR2 LQKENI. V dropped 6 bases and J dropped 1 base, with 9 bases sitting between them. This CDR3 region has 13 residues. The CDR3 bases are TGTGCCAGCTCTCAGACAGAGAACACTGAAGCTTTCTTT. Its protein is CASSQTENTEAFF.

This chain joins TRBV6-6 and TRBJ2-5; TRBD2 matches at 11 bases. Per the germline V gene, CDR1 is MNHNY and CDR2 is SVGAGI (reference sequence). Trimming cost V 4 bases and J 1 base; bases outside gene matches: 5. CDR3 size: 16 residues. CDR3 nucleotides: TGTGCCAGCAGTTTAACTAGCGGGAGAACCCAAGAGACCCAGTACTTC. This sequence encodes CASSLTSGRTQETQYF.

CDR3 DNA: TGTGCCAGCAGCTTGGGCGGGGGGAGCACAGATACGCAGTATTTT. Amino acids: CASSLGGGSTDTQYF. The V call is TRBV5-6, the J call TRBJ2-3, with TRBD2 matching 8 bases. With V trimmed by 0 bases and J by 0 bases, 0 bases remained unmatched. The germline V gene has CDR1 SGHDT and CDR2 YYEEEE. The CDR3 extends over 15 amino acids.

The chain has TRBV6-5 and TRBJ1-3; D is undetermined. Germline V gene sequence: CDR1 MNHEY, CDR2 SVGAGI. Trimming stripped 5 bases from V and 7 bases from J, with 12 bases between. The CDR3 spans 13 residues. The CDR3 coding sequence is TGTGCCAGCAGTACCGTAGCAAGGAACACCATATATTTT. Translation gives CASSTVARNTIYF.

The rearrangement links TRBV20-1 to TRBJ2-7, with a tentative D call TRBD1 (5 bases). V lost 8 bases to trimming and J lost 4 bases, with 12 bases between them. The germline V gene encodes CDR1 DFQATT and CDR2 SNEGSKA (reference sequence). This CDR3 contains 11 residues. The CDR3 DNA follows: TGCAGTACCTCCCAGGGTTACGAGCAGTACTTC. It specifies CSTSQGYEQYF.

The CDR3, as DNA: TGTGCCAGCAGCTTGAATTACGGGGAGAGGTGGGATACGCAGTATTTT. This codes for CASSLNYGERWDTQYF. V and J are TRBV5-6 and TRBJ2-3; weak D call: TRBD2 (5 bases). The length of the CDR3 is 16 residues. V lost 1 base and J lost 6, with 18 bases in between. Per germline, CDR1 SGHDT and CDR2 YYEEEE.

J is TRBJ2-7 and V is TRBV5-1, with 8 bases lining up with TRBD1. CDR1 is SGHRS and CDR2 is YFSETQ in the germline V gene. The CDR3 sequence is 13 residues long. Trimming cost V 8 bases and J 4 bases; bases outside gene matches: 8. The CDR3: CARTTGEGYEQYF. CDR3 nucleotides: TGCGCCAGGACGACAGGGGAAGGGTACGAGCAGTACTTC.

The rearrangement links TRBV13 to TRBJ1-1, with 10 bases aligning to TRBD1. The CDR3 is made up of 15 amino acids. J lost 3 bases, V lost 6 bases, and 7 bases had no gene match. Per germline, CDR1 PRHDT and CDR2 FYEKMQ (reference sequence). DNA of the CDR3: TGTGCCAGCAGTGCTTACGGGACAGGGGACACTGAAGCTTTCTTT. This encodes CASSAYGTGDTEAFF.

The chain links TRBV19 to TRBJ1-5; 8 bases match TRBD1. The V and J ends lost 3 bases and 7 bases, in that order; junction bases with no gene match: 11. Germline assignment: CDR1 LNHDA and CDR2 SQIVND (reference sequence). The CDR3 is 16 amino acids. The CDR3 loop is CASSIQDRAGGQPQHF. The CDR3 DNA reads as TGTGCCAGTAGTATCCAGGACAGGGCCGGCGGACAGCCCCAGCATTTT.

V and J are TRBV6-5 and TRBJ2-5; 11 bases line up with TRBD1. The assigned J gene may be wrong: the sequence end matches TRBJ2-7 better. Germline CDR1 MNHEY, CDR2 SVGAGI. This CDR3 has 15 residues. The CDR3 region is CASSLHGTGGNEQYF. CDR3 nucleotides: TGTGCCAGCAGTTTACACGGGACAGGGGGGAACGAGCAGTACTTC.